This entry features one T cell receptor beta chain sequence. These data come from a study of blood T cell repertoires in COVID-19. Study-level background: Researchers got acute and convalescent COVID-19 samples from the United States, Italy and Spain.

Germline assignment: CDR1 SNHLY and CDR2 FYNNEI. Unmatched junction bases numbered 8, after V lost 0 bases and J lost 9 bases. CDR3 length equals 14 residues. Self-reported history from a screening survey and questionnaire set each donor's cohort. Cohort 3 recovery required two negative PCRs, clearance, or symptom resolution. Source study methods: The authors estimated nucleated cell counts from reference gene primer amplification. TCRdb's copy holds only in-frame clones and misses some; the assay was immunoSEQ multiplex PCR. V and J calls and clone size are given by that table; D and trimming were obtained from the DNA. Of a few hundred thousand clones in the sample, approximately 82% were seen once.

The material sequenced was PBMCs or T cells enriched from blood (not recorded which). The V call is TRBV2, the J call TRBJ2-7; 7 nucleotides agree with TRBD1. The sequence was collected from a man between 40 and 49 years old who had recovered from COVID-19. The CDR3 sequence: CASSEADRLPLQYF. CDR3 bases: TGTGCCAGCAGTGAAGCGGACAGGCTACCCCTGCAGTACTTC.